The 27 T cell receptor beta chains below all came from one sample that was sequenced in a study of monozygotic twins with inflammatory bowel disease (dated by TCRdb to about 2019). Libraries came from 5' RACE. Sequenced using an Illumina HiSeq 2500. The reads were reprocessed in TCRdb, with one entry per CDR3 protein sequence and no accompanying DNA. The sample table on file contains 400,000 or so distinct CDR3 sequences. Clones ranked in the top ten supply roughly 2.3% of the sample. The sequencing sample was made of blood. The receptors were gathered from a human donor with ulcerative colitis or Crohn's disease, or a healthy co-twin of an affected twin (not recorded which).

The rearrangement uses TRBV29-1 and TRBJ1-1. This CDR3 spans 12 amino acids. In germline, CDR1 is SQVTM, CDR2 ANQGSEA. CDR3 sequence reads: CSVGVKGLEAFF.

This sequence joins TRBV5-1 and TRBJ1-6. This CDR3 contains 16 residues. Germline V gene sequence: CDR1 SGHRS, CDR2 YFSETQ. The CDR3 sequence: CASSWQSGGSNSPLHF.

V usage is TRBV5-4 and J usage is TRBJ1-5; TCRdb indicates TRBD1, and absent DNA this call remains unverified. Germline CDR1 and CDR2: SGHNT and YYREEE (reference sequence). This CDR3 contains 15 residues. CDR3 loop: CASSFGGIGNQPQHF.

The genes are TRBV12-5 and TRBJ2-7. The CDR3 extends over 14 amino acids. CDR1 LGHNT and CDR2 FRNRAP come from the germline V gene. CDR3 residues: CASGLGQATGEQYF.

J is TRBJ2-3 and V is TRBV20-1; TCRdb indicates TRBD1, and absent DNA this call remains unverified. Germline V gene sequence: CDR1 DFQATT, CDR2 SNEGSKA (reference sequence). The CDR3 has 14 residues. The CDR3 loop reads CSVPDRISTDMQYF.

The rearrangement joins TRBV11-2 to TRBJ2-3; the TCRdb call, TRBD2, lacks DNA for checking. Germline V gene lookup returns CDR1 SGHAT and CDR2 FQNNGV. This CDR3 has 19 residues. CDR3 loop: CASSSRRTSGRAGTDTQYF.

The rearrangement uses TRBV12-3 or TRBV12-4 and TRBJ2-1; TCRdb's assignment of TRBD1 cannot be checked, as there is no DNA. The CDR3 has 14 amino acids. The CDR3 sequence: CASSLAPARNEQFF.

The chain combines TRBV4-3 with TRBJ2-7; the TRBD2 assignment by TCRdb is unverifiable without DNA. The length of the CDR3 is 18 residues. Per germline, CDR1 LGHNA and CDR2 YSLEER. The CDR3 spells CASSQERLAGFRSYEQYF.

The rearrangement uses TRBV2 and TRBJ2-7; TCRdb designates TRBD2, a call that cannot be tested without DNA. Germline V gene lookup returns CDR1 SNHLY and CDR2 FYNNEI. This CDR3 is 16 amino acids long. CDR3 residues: CASTLGLAGGDYEQYF. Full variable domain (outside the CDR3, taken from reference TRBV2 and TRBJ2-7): EPEVTQTPSHQVTQMGQEVILRCVPISNHLYFYWYRQILGQKVEFLVSFYNNEISEKSEIFDDQFSVERPDGSNFTLKIRSTKLEDSAMYFCASTLGLAGGDYEQYFGPGTRLTVT.

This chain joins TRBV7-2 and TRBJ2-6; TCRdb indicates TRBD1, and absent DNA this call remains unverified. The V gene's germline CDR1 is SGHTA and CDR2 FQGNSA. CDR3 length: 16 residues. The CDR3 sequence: CASSLQGPSGANVLTF. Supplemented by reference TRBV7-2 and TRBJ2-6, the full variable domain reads GAGVSQSPSNKVTEKGKDVELRCDPISGHTALYWYRQSLGQGLEFLIYFQGNSAPDKSGLPSDRFSAERTGGSVSTLTIQRTQQEDSAVYLCASSLQGPSGANVLTFGAGSRLTVL.

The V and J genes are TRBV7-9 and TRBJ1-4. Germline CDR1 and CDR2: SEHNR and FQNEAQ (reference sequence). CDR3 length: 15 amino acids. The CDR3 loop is CASRSTAGNWEKLFF. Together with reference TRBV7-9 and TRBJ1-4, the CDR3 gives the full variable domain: DTGVSQNPRHKITKRGQNVTFRCDPISEHNRLYWYRQTLGQGPEFLTYFQNEAQLEKSRLLSDRFSAERPKGSFSTLEIQRTEQGDSAMYLCASRSTAGNWEKLFFGSGTQLSVL.

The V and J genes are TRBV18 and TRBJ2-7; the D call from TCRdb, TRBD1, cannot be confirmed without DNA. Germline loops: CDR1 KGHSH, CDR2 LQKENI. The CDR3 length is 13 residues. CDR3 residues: CASSYSGTAEQYF.

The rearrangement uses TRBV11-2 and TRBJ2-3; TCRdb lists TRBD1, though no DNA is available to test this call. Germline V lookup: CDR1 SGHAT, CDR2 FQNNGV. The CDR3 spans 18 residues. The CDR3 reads CASSSTSVKGGSTDTQYF.

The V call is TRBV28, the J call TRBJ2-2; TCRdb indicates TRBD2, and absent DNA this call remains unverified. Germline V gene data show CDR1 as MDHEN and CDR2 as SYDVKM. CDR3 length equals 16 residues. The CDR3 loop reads CASSPWTSGNTGELFF.

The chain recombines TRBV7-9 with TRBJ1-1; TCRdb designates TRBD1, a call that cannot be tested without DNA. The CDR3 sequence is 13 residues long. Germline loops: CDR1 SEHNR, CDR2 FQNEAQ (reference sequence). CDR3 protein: CASSPDRVAEAFF.

CDR3 in amino acids: CSSRTGRLHNEQFF. The genes are TRBV29-1 and TRBJ2-1; TCRdb returns TRBD1, unconfirmable since there is no DNA. The CDR3 covers 14 residues. Germline V lookup: CDR1 SQVTM, CDR2 ANQGSEA.

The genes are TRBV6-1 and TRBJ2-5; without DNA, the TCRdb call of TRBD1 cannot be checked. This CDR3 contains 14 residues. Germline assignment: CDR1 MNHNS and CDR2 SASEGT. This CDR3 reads CASSPGGIRETQYF.

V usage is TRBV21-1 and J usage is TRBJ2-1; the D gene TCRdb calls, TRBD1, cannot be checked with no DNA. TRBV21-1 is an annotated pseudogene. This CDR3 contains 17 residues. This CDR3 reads CASSKTRDRNSYNEQFF.

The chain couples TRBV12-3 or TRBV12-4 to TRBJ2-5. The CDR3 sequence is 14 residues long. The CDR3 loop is CASSWNRYQETQYF.

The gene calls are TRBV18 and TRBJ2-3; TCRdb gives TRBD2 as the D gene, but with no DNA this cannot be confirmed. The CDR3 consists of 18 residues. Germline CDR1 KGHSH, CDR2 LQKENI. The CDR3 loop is CASSPLMTSGGLTDTQYF.

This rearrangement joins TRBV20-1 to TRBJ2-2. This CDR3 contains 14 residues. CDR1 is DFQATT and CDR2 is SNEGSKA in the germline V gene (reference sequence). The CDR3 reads CSASPRQNTGELFF.

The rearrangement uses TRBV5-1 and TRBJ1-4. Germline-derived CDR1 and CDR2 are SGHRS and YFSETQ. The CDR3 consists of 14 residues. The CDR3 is CASSLDREGEKLFF.

CDR3: CASSPYAETQYF. This sequence joins TRBV7-2 and TRBJ2-5. The CDR3 covers 12 residues. Germline V CDR1 and CDR2: SGHTA, FQGNSA.

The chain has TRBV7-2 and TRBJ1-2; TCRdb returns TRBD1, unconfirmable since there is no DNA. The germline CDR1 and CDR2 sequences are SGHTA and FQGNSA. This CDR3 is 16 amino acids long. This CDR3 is CASSRTGTAVYYGYTF.

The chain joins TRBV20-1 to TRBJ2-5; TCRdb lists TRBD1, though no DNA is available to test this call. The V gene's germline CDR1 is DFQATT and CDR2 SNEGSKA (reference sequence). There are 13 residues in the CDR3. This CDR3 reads CSAADSPQETQYF.

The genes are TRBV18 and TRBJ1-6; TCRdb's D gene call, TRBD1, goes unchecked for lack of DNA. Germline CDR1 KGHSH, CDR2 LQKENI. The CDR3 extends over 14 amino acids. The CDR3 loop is CASRKGNNDSPLHF.

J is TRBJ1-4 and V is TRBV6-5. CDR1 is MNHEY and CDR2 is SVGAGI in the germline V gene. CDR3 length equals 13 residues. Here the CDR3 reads CASSYSNGEKLFF.